Following are 31 T cell receptor beta chains from one sample sequenced in a study of cytotoxic CD8 clonotypes in ibrutinib-treated CLL. Method: immunoSEQ multiplex PCR; TCRdb's copy keeps in-frame clones and lacks some. The table shows about 160,000 clones, with more than 80% occurring only once. Sequencing was performed on PBMCs, taken after 24 months of ibrutinib treatment. The receptor set was obtained from a human donor with chronic lymphocytic leukemia.

The chain combines TRBV19 with TRBJ1-2; D unclear. CDR1 is LNHDA and CDR2 is SQIVND in the germline V gene (reference sequence). The CDR3 extends over 14 amino acids. V was clipped by 6 bases and J by 1 base, with 12 bases between them. This CDR3 reads CASRDPGFNYGYTF. CDR3 bases: TGTGCCAGTAGGGATCCCGGATTTAACTATGGCTACACCTTC.

This chain joins TRBV5-8 and TRBJ2-4, with D uncertain. This CDR3 contains 14 residues. V lost 4 bases and J 0 bases, leaving 8 bases between the germline ends. CDR1 and CDR2 from the germline V gene are SGHTS and YDEGEE. The CDR3 nucleotides are TGTGCCAGCAGCCCCGTCCTAGCCAAAAACATTCAGTACTTC. It translates to CASSPVLAKNIQYF.

CDR3 amino acids: CSARVGGPEKLFF. The CDR3 DNA reads as TGCAGCGCCCGAGTGGGGGGGCCTGAAAAACTGTTTTTT. The chain joins TRBV29-1 to TRBJ1-4; a possible D gene is TRBD1 (6 bases). The CDR3 spans 13 residues. The V and J ends lost 7 bases and 7 bases respectively, with 16 bases between them. Per germline, CDR1 SQVTM and CDR2 ANQGSEA.

V is TRBV2 and J is TRBJ1-2; D is undetermined. The V gene's germline CDR1 is SNHLY and CDR2 FYNNEI. This CDR3 has 13 amino acids. The V gene lost 3 bases and the J gene lost 3 bases, with 8 bases spanning the gap. CDR3 in amino acids: CASSDGRDYGYTF. The CDR3 DNA sequence: TGTGCCAGCAGTGACGGGCGGGACTATGGCTACACCTTC.

This clone was counted a few times. The chain combines TRBV4-3 with TRBJ2-6, with D unresolved. Germline assignment: CDR1 LGHNA and CDR2 YSLEER. The CDR3 length is 17 residues. Deletions cut 1 base from V and 3 bases from J, with 13 bases between. CDR3 nucleotides: TGCGCCAGCAGCCAAGGGTCGGGTGGGGATGGGGCCAACGTCCTGACTTTC. It encodes CASSQGSGGDGANVLTF.

The chain links TRBV19 to TRBJ1-1, with D possibly being TRBD1 (5 bases). CDR1 is LNHDA and CDR2 is SQIVND in the germline V gene (reference sequence). This CDR3 is built from 13 residues. The V end lost 6 bases, the J end lost 4 bases, and 12 bases lay between the germline ends. The DNA for the CDR3 is TGTGCCAGTAGGCCCCCGGGGGGCACTGAAGCTTTCTTT. It yields the protein CASRPPGGTEAFF.

The chain combines TRBV5-1 with TRBJ2-7, with 7 positions matching TRBD2. Germline values: CDR1 SGHRS, CDR2 YFSETQ. CDR3 length: 16 residues. V trimming: 4 bases; J trimming: 1 base; junction bases outside the gene matches: 11. Here the CDR3 reads CASSPEGLAESYEQYF. Here the CDR3 DNA reads TGCGCCAGCAGCCCCGAGGGGCTAGCGGAGTCCTACGAGCAGTACTTC.

In its sample, this clone was seen a few times. V usage is TRBV6-5 and J usage is TRBJ1-5, with 10 bases lining up with TRBD1. V dropped 5 bases and J dropped 6; count of bases not matched to a gene: 7. CDR1 and CDR2 (germline): MNHEY, SVGAGI. This CDR3 is 15 amino acids long. This CDR3 reads CASSNAGQGRQPQHF. CDR3 nucleotide sequence: TGTGCCAGCAGTAACGCGGGACAGGGGCGTCAGCCCCAGCATTTT.

V gene TRBV15 combines with J gene TRBJ1-2, with D uncertain. This CDR3 has 16 residues. The ends were cut back, 0 bases at V and 8 bases at J, with 19 bases in the middle. CDR1 and CDR2 (germline): LNHNV, YYDKDF (reference sequence). CDR3 bases: TGTGCCACCAGCAGAGAGGTACTTCGGCAGGCGATGGGCTACACCTTC. Protein sequence: CATSREVLRQAMGYTF.

The V gene is TRBV15, the J gene TRBJ2-7; TRBD1 agrees at 10 bases. The J segment lost 3 bases and the V segment lost 4 bases, leaving 15 bases of the junction unmatched. CDR1 is LNHNV and CDR2 is YYDKDF in the germline V gene (reference sequence). The CDR3 is 18 amino acids. The CDR3 sequence: CATSTPSGTGEKFYEQYF. The CDR3 nucleotides are TGTGCCACCAGCACACCTTCCGGGACAGGGGAAAAATTCTACGAGCAGTACTTC.

V is TRBV11-1 and J is TRBJ1-4; D is possibly TRBD1 (6 bases). Germline V gene data show CDR1 as SGHAT and CDR2 as FQDESV (reference sequence). The CDR3 loop spans 17 amino acids. Trimming took 5 bases from V and 0 from J, leaving 16 bases between them. The CDR3 bases are TGTGCCAGCAGCCCATTAACCGGGACAACAACTAATGAAAAACTGTTTTTT. It specifies CASSPLTGTTTNEKLFF.

V gene TRBV27 combines with J gene TRBJ1-3, with TRBD1 matching 7 bases. CDR1 MNHEY and CDR2 SMNVEV come from the germline V gene (reference sequence). The CDR3 totals 16 residues. Trimming took 5 bases from V and 7 from J; bases not matched to a gene: 14. CDR3 sequence reads: CASSPHRGTFGNTIYF. For the CDR3, the DNA is TGTGCCAGCAGTCCCCACAGGGGTACTTTCGGGAACACCATATATTTT.

The gene calls are TRBV30 and TRBJ2-2; 7 bases align to TRBD1. The trim removed 5 bases at V and 2 bases at J, leaving 8 bases unmatched. There are 15 residues in the CDR3. Germline lookup yields CDR1 GTSNPN and CDR2 SVGIG (reference sequence). This CDR3 is CAWGVGTVNTGELFF. The CDR3 nucleotides are TGTGCCTGGGGGGTGGGGACAGTTAACACCGGGGAGCTGTTTTTT.

This clone has just one count. V and J are TRBV7-8 and TRBJ2-1; D gene unclear. The germline CDR1 and CDR2 sequences are SGHVS and FQNEAQ. The V end lost 6 bases, the J end lost 0 bases, and 12 bases lay between the germline ends. The CDR3 length is 15 residues. CDR3 coding DNA: TGTGCCAGCAGTCCTGGGCCAAACTCCTACAATGAGCAGTTCTTC. It yields the protein CASSPGPNSYNEQFF.

The chain joins TRBV15 to TRBJ2-1, with 9 bases aligning to TRBD2. The trim removed 2 bases at V and 9 bases at J, leaving 8 bases unmatched. The length of the CDR3 is 15 residues. Per the germline V gene, CDR1 is LNHNV and CDR2 is YYDKDF (reference sequence). The CDR3 sequence: CATSRKTPGLAEQFF. The CDR3 coding sequence is TGTGCCACCAGCAGAAAAACTCCGGGACTAGCTGAGCAGTTCTTC.

The V gene is TRBV30, the J gene TRBJ2-5, with D possibly TRBD2 on 6 matching bases. V lost 2 bases, J lost 3 bases, and 19 bases lay in between. Germline CDR1 is GTSNPN and CDR2 is SVGIG (reference sequence). This CDR3 is built from 16 residues. CDR3 nucleotide sequence: TGTGCCTGGAGTCTCTCTGGGCGGGCGGGAAAAGAGACCCAGTACTTC. Translated: CAWSLSGRAGKETQYF.

This clone has a single count. V is TRBV30 and J is TRBJ2-2; D perhaps matches TRBD1 (8 bases). The CDR3 is made up of 20 amino acids. With 2 bases removed from V and 3 bases from J, the gap between germline ends came to 28 bases. From germline, CDR1 is GTSNPN and CDR2 SVGIG (reference sequence). CDR3 residues: CAWSHLLRTGRGGDTGELFF. CDR3 bases: TGTGCCTGGAGTCACCTGCTAAGGACAGGGAGGGGAGGGGACACCGGGGAGCTGTTTTTT.

This clone was seen just once. The rearrangement joins TRBV28 to TRBJ2-3, with D perhaps TRBD1 (6 bases). Germline CDR1 reads MDHEN; CDR2 reads SYDVKM. There are 13 residues in the CDR3. Trimming stripped 3 bases from V and 3 bases from J, with 7 bases between. The CDR3 DNA reads TGTGCCAGCAGTTTGGGGACAACAGATACGCAGTATTTT. Translation gives CASSLGTTDTQYF. Full variable domain (missing parts from reference TRBV28 and TRBJ2-3): DVKVTQSSRYLVKRTGEKVFLECVQDMDHENMFWYRQDPGLGLRLIYFSYDVKMKEKGDIPEGYSVSREKKERFSLILESASTNQTSMYLCASSLGTTDTQYFGPGTRLTVL.

The gene calls are TRBV28 and TRBJ2-7, with TRBD2 matching 13 bases. V gave up 6 bases and J gave up 9 bases; unmatched junction bases: 8. The CDR3 length is 14 residues. The germline V gene encodes CDR1 MDHEN and CDR2 SYDVKM. The CDR3 DNA is TGTGCCAGCAGCCTCGGGACTAGCGGGACGGGGCAGTACTTC. Translating it yields CASSLGTSGTGQYF. Based on the CDR3 plus reference TRBV28 and TRBJ2-7, the full variable domain is DVKVTQSSRYLVKRTGEKVFLECVQDMDHENMFWYRQDPGLGLRLIYFSYDVKMKEKGDIPEGYSVSREKKERFSLILESASTNQTSMYLCASSLGTSGTGQYFGPGTRLTVT.

A single count supports this clone. The chain links TRBV29-1 to TRBJ2-2; D unclear. Trimming took 7 bases from V and 0 from J, leaving 15 bases between them. This CDR3 comprises 15 residues. Germline lookup yields CDR1 SQVTM and CDR2 ANQGSEA. Written as DNA, the CDR3 is TGCAGCGCCCAGTTCGGCACCCCGAACACCGGGGAGCTGTTTTTT. Translating gives CSAQFGTPNTGELFF.

V gene TRBV19 combines with J gene TRBJ1-4; maybe TRBD1 (5 bases). From germline, CDR1 is LNHDA and CDR2 SQIVND (reference sequence). CDR3 length: 14 amino acids. The V gene lost 6 bases and the J gene lost 5 bases, with 13 bases spanning the gap. The CDR3 protein is CASRGGAGNEKLFF. As DNA, the CDR3 is TGTGCCAGTAGGGGGGGTGCTGGAAATGAAAAACTGTTTTTT.

This chain connects TRBV9 to TRBJ1-1; D is ambiguous. Trimming removed 2 bases at V and 0 bases at J, with 8 bases between. This CDR3 is built from 14 residues. Germline values: CDR1 SGDLS, CDR2 YYNGEE. The CDR3 loop reads CASSVSQMNTEAFF. As DNA, the CDR3 is TGTGCCAGCAGCGTGTCACAAATGAACACTGAAGCTTTCTTT.

As concerns this clone: A junction end diverges from the germline sequence, so it may reflect a read error. The rearrangement links TRBV11-2 to TRBJ2-5; a possible D gene is TRBD2 (6 bases). This CDR3 comprises 13 residues. Looked up from germline, CDR1 is SGHAT and CDR2 is FQNNGV. DNA of the CDR3: TGTGCCAGCGGCTTGGTTGGGGGGGAGACCCAGTACTTC. Its translation is CASGLVGGETQYF.

This chain uses TRBV28 with TRBJ2-3; maybe TRBD2 (6 bases). Per the germline V gene, CDR1 is MDHEN and CDR2 is SYDVKM. This CDR3 spans 14 amino acids. Trimming stripped 2 bases from V and 2 bases from J, with 8 bases between. The CDR3 loop is CASSLGGYTDTQYF. The DNA for the CDR3 is TGTGCCAGCAGTTTAGGGGGGTACACAGATACGCAGTATTTT.

The chain uses TRBV7-9 and TRBJ2-1, with TRBD2 matching over 9 bases. This CDR3 has 14 amino acids. The ends lost 3 bases at V and 8 bases at J; junction bases unmatched: 5. Germline V gives CDR1 SEHNR, CDR2 FQNEAQ (reference sequence). CDR3 region: CASSFGTSSDEQFF. CDR3 nucleotide sequence: TGTGCCAGCAGCTTCGGGACTAGCTCCGATGAGCAGTTCTTC.

The chain joins TRBV7-2 to TRBJ2-1; possibly TRBD1 or TRBD2 for D (6 bases each). The CDR3 runs 14 residues. V shed 1 base and J shed 9 bases, with 13 bases lying between them. CDR1 and CDR2 from the germline V gene are SGHTA and FQGNSA. CDR3 in amino acids: CASSLGTGAGEQFF. In nucleotides, the CDR3 is TGTGCCAGCAGCTTAGGTACGGGGGCGGGTGAGCAGTTCTTC.

The V gene is TRBV7-2, the J gene TRBJ1-5, with unresolved D. CDR3 length equals 17 residues. Trimming left V 1 base short and J 0 bases short, with 13 bases between. Germline assignment: CDR1 SGHTA and CDR2 FQGNSA. In DNA form, the CDR3 reads TGTGCCAGCAGCTTAGAGAGACTGCAGTATAGCAATCAGCCCCAGCATTTT. Its protein is CASSLERLQYSNQPQHF.

V gene TRBV5-1 combines with J gene TRBJ1-4, with no clear D. This CDR3 contains 14 residues. Deletions cut 4 bases from V and 4 bases from J, with 11 bases between. Germline V gives CDR1 SGHRS, CDR2 YFSETQ. CDR3 DNA: TGCGCCAGCAGCCCAGACACCTTTAATGAAAAACTGTTTTTT. It yields the protein CASSPDTFNEKLFF.

This rearrangement joins TRBV10-3 to TRBJ2-1; 8 bases agree with TRBD2. V shed 4 bases and J 0 bases; nucleotides not matched to a gene: 5. From germline, CDR1 is ENHRY and CDR2 SYGVKD. The CDR3 spans 16 residues. CDR3 sequence (DNA): TGTGCCATCAGTGCTACTAGCGGTAGCTCCTACAATGAGCAGTTCTTC. Protein product: CAISATSGSSYNEQFF.

The V and J genes are TRBV5-1 and TRBJ2-2; 9 bases align to TRBD1. The CDR3 spans 13 residues. Germline V gene data show CDR1 as SGHRS and CDR2 as YFSETQ. The ends lost 7 bases at V and 6 bases at J; junction bases unmatched: 4. The CDR3 spells CASSGQGPGELFF. CDR3 DNA: TGCGCCAGCTCTGGACAGGGGCCCGGGGAGCTGTTTTTT.

The chain combines TRBV19 with TRBJ2-7; D remains unclear. Deletions cut 9 bases from V and 3 bases from J, with 24 bases between. The germline CDR1 and CDR2 sequences are LNHDA and SQIVND (reference sequence). This CDR3 spans 16 amino acids. The CDR3 nucleotides read TGTGCCAGCTCTTCGCCCCGTGTCGGTTCGGGCTACGAGCAGTACTTC. As protein: CASSSPRVGSGYEQYF.